What follows is one T cell receptor beta chain and its context. This entry is derived from a study of control samples from healthy donors and cancer patients. Produced via immunoSEQ multiplex PCR; TCRdb's table is partial and in-frame only. The sample includes about 170,000 clones, about 86% of them seen just once. Specimen: blood. The clonotype originates from a woman in her thirties in good health.

CDR3 coding DNA: TGTGCCAGCTCACCAGTTCCGGGGGGAGAGCAGCCCCAGCATTTT. Protein product: CASSPVPGGEQPQHF. The chain has TRBV18 and TRBJ1-5; D is perhaps TRBD1 (5 bases). The CDR3 loop spans 15 amino acids. V lost 2 bases, J lost 7 bases, and 15 bases lay in between. Per the germline V gene, CDR1 is KGHSH and CDR2 is LQKENI.